This T cell receptor (beta chain) stems from a study of blood T cell repertoires in COVID-19. Profiling relied on immunoSEQ multiplex PCR, and the TCRdb table lists in-frame clones only, not all of them. The table records about 230,000 clones, more than 65% of them present only once. J lost 8 bases, V lost 3 bases, and 9 bases had no gene match. The germline gives CDR1 SGHTA, CDR2 FQGNSA. This CDR3 region has 15 residues. The sequence was collected from a woman in her thirties or forties who had recovered from COVID-19. Sequenced: peripheral blood. The V and J genes are TRBV7-2 and TRBJ2-1; 8 bases are a match to TRBD2. This chain's CDR3 is CASSLLAGGLDEQFF. As DNA, the CDR3 is TGTGCCAGCAGCTTGCTGGCGGGGGGTCTCGATGAGCAGTTCTTC. The full variable domain, with the rest looked up from reference TRBV7-2 and TRBJ2-1, is GAGVSQSPSNKVTEKGKDVELRCDPISGHTALYWYRQSLGQGLEFLIYFQGNSAPDKSGLPSDRFSAERTGGSVSTLTIQRTQQEDSAVYLCASSLLAGGLDEQFFGPGTRLTVL.